The clone carrying this TCR beta chain was found a few times. The target antigen is unknown. This record belongs to a study of cytomegalovirus exposure and HLA in healthy donors. Findings and caveats of the study: In a later analysis, around 18,000 TCR beta sequences were associated with HLA alleles at 0.05 false discovery rate.

Primers: 60 Vbeta forward and 13 Jbeta reverse. TCRdb's copy holds only in-frame clones and misses some; the assay was immunoSEQ multiplex PCR. The sample consists of about 140,000 clones, roughly a tenth of them appearing once. Germline lookup yields CDR1 SGHRS and CDR2 YFSETQ. The CDR3 extends over 19 amino acids. V was pared by 4 bases and J by 0 bases, with 22 bases between. The chain combines TRBV5-1 with TRBJ1-4, with D tentatively TRBD1 (6 bases). Sequencing input: PBMCs. This receptor was taken from a male donor in good health and CMV-seronegative. In DNA, the CDR3 is TGCGCCAGCAGCACAGAAACACAGGGTTCGCCGGCAACTAATGAAAAACTGTTTTTT. Residues: CASSTETQGSPATNEKLFF.